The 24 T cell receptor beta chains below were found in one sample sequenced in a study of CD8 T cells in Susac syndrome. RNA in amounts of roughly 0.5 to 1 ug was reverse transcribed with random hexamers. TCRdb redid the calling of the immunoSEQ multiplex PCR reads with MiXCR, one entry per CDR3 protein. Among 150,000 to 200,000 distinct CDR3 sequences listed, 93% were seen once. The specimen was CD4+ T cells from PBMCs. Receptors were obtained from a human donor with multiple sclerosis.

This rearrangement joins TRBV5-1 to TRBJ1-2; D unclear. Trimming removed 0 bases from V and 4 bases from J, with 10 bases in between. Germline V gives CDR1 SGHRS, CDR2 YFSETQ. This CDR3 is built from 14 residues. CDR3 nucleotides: TGCGCCAGCAGCTTGGCCCCGGCAAGCTATGGCTACACCTTC. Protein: CASSLAPASYGYTF. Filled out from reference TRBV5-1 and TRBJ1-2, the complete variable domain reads KAGVTQTPRYLIKTRGQQVTLSCSPISGHRSVSWYQQTPGQGLQFLFEYFSETQRNKGNFPGRFSGRQFSNSRSEMNVSTLELGDSALYLCASSLAPASYGYTFGSGTRLTVV.

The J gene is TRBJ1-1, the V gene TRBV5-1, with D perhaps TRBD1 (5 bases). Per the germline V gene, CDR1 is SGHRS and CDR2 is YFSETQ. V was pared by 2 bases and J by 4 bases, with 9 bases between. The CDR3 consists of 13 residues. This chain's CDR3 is CASSFQGSTEAFF. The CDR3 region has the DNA TGCGCCAGCAGCTTTCAGGGTAGCACTGAAGCTTTCTTT.

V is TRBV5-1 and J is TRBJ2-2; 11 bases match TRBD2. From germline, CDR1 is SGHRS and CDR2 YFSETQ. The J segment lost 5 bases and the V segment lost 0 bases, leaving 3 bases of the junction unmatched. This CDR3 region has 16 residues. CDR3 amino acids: CASSLVASGGTGELFF. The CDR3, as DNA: TGCGCCAGCAGCTTGGTGGCTAGCGGGGGGACCGGGGAGCTGTTTTTT. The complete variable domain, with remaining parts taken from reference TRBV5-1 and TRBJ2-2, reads KAGVTQTPRYLIKTRGQQVTLSCSPISGHRSVSWYQQTPGQGLQFLFEYFSETQRNKGNFPGRFSGRQFSNSRSEMNVSTLELGDSALYLCASSLVASGGTGELFFGEGSRLTVL.

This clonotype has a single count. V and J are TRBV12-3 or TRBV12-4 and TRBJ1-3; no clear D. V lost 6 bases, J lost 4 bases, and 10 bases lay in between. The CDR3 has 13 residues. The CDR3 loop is CASSLQTGNTIYF. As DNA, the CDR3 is TGTGCCAGCAGCCTCCAGACGGGAAACACCATATATTTT.

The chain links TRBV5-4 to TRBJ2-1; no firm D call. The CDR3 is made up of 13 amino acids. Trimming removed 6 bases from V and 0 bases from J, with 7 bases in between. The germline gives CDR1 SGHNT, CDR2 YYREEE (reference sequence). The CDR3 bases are TGTGCCAGCACCTCGAGCTCCTACAATGAGCAGTTCTTC. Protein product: CASTSSSYNEQFF.

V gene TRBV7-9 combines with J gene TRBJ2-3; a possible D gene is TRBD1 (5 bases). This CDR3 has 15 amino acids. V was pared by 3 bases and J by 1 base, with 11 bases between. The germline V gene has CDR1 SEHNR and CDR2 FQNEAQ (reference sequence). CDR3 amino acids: CASSFGHPGTDTQYF. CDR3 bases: TGTGCCAGCAGCTTTGGACACCCAGGCACAGATACGCAGTATTTT.

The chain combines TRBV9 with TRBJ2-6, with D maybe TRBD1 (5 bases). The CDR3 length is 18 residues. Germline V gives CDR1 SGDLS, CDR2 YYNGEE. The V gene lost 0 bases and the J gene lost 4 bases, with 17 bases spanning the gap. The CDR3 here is CASSVGRGGVSGANVLTF. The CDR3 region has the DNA TGTGCCAGCAGCGTAGGTAGGGGTGGAGTGTCCGGGGCCAACGTCCTGACTTTC.

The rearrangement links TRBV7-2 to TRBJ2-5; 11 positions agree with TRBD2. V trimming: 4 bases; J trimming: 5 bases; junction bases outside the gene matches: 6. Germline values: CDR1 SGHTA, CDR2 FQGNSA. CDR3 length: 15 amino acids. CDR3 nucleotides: TGTGCCAGCAGCTCAACTAGCGGGAGCAGCGAGACCCAGTACTTC. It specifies CASSSTSGSSETQYF.

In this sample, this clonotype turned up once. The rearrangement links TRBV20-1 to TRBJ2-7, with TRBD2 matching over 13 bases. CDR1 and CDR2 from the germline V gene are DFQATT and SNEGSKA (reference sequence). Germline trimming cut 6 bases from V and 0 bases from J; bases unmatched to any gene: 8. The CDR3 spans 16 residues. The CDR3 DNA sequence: TGCAGTGCGTCTGGGACTAGCGGGATGAGCTCCTACGAGCAGTACTTC. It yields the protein CSASGTSGMSSYEQYF.

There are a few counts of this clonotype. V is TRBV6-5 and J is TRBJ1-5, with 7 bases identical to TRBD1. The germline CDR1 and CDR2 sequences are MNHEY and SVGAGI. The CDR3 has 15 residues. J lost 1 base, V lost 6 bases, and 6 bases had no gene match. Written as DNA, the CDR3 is TGTGCCAGCAGGCCATACAGGGGAAGCAATCAGCCCCAGCATTTT. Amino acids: CASRPYRGSNQPQHF.

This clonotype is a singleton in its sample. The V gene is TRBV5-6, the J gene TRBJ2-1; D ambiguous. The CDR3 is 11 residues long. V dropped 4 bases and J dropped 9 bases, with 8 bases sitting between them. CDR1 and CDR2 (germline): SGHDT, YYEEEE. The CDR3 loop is CASSTYGEQFF. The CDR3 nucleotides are TGTGCCAGCAGCACGTACGGTGAGCAGTTCTTC.

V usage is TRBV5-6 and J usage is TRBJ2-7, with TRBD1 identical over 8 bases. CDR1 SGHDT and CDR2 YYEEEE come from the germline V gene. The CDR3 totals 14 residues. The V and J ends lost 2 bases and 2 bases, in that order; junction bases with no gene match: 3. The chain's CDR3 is CASSFRQGTYEQYF. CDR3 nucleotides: TGTGCCAGCAGCTTCCGACAGGGGACCTACGAGCAGTACTTC.

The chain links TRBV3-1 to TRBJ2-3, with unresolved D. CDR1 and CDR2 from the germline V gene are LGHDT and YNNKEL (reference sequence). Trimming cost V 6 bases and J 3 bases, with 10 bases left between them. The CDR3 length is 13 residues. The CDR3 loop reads CASSRGYTDTQYF. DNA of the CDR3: TGTGCCAGCAGTAGAGGATATACAGATACGCAGTATTTT.

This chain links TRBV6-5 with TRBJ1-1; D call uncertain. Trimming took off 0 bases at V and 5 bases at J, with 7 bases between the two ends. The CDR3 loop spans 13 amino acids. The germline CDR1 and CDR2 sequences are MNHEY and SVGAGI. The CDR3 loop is CASSYSTGTEAFF. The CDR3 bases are TGTGCCAGCAGTTACTCTACGGGGACTGAAGCTTTCTTT.

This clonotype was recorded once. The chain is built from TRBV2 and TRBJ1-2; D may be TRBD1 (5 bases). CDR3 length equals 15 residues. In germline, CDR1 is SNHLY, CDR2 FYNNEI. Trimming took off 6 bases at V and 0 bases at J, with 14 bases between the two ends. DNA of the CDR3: TGTGCCAGCAGCCACCCGGGGACTACTAACTATGGCTACACCTTC. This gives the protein CASSHPGTTNYGYTF.

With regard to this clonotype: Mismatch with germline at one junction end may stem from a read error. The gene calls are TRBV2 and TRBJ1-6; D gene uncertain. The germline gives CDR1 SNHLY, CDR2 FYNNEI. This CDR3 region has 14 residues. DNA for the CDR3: TGTGCCAGCAGGACCGCTGTGGAAAATTCAGCCCTCCACTTT. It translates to CASRTAVENSALHF.

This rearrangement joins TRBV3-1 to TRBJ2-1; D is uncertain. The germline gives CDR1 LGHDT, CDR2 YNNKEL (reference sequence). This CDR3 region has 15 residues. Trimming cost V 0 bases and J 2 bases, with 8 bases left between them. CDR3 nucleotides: TGTGCCAGCAGCCAAGATACCAGCCCCTACAATGAGCAGTTCTTC. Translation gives CASSQDTSPYNEQFF.

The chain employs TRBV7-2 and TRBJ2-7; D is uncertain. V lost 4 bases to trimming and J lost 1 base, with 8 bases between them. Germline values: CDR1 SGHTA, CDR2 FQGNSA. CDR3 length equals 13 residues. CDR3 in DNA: TGTGCCAGCAGCTCCGCCCCATCCTACGAGCAGTACTTC. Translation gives CASSSAPSYEQYF.

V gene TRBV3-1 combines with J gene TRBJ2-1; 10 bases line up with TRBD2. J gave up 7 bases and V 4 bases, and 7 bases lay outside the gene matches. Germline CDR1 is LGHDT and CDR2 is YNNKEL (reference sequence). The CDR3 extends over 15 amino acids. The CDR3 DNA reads TGTGCCAGCAGCCGTAGGACTAGCGGAGGAAATGAGCAGTTCTTC. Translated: CASSRRTSGGNEQFF.

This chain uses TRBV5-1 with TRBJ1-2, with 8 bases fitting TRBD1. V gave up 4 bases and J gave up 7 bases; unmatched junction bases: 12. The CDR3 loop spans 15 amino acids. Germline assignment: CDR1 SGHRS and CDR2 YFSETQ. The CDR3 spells CASSLPGQATSGYTF. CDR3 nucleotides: TGCGCCAGCAGCCTTCCGGGACAGGCCACCTCTGGCTACACCTTC. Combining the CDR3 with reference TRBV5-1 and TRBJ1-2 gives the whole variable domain KAGVTQTPRYLIKTRGQQVTLSCSPISGHRSVSWYQQTPGQGLQFLFEYFSETQRNKGNFPGRFSGRQFSNSRSEMNVSTLELGDSALYLCASSLPGQATSGYTFGSGTRLTVV.

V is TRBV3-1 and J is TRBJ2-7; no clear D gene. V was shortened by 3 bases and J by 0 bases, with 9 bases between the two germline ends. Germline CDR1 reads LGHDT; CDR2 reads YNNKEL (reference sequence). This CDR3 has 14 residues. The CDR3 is CASSQGGNSYEQYF. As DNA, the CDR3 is TGTGCCAGCAGCCAGGGCGGAAACTCCTACGAGCAGTACTTC.

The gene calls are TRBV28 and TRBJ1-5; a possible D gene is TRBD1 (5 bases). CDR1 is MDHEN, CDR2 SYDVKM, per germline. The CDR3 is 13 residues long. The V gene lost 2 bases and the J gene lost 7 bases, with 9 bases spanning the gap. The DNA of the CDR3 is TGTGCCAGCAGTTTAGCAGGGAAGCAGCCCCAGCATTTT. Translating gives CASSLAGKQPQHF. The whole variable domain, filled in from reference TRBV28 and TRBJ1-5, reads DVKVTQSSRYLVKRTGEKVFLECVQDMDHENMFWYRQDPGLGLRLIYFSYDVKMKEKGDIPEGYSVSREKKERFSLILESASTNQTSMYLCASSLAGKQPQHFGDGTRLSIL.

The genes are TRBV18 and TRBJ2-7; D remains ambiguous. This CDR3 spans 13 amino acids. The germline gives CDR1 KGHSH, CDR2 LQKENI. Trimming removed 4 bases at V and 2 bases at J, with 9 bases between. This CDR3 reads CASSLRVAYEQYF. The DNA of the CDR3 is TGTGCCAGCTCACTCCGGGTCGCCTACGAGCAGTACTTC. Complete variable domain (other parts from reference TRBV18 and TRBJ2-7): NAGVMQNPRHLVRRRGQEARLRCSPMKGHSHVYWYRQLPEEGLKFMVYLQKENIIDESGMPKERFSAEFPKEGPSILRIQQVVRGDSAAYFCASSLRVAYEQYFGPGTRLTVT.

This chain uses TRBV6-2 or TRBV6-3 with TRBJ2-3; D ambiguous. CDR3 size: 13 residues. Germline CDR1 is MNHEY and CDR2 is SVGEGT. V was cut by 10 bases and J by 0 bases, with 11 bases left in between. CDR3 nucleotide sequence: TGTGCCATACAAGGGCCTAGCACAGATACGCAGTATTTT. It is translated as CAIQGPSTDTQYF.